The T cell receptor beta chain described here comes from a study of blood T cell repertoires in COVID-19. Study-level background: Specimens from acute and convalescent COVID-19 originated in the United States, Italy and Spain. Sources were T cells, B-cell-depleted T cells, or PBMCs; the material itself was cDNA or gDNA.

As originally analysed: Amplifying reference gene primers gave estimates of nucleated cell counts. Profiling relied on immunoSEQ multiplex PCR, and the TCRdb table lists in-frame clones only, not all of them. Clone size and the V and J calls come from that table; the DNA yielded D and trimming. This table has about 15,000 clones, 75% to 90% appearing once. From germline, CDR1 is SGHVS and CDR2 FQNEAQ. The CDR3 contains 15 residues. Trimming cost V 5 bases and J 1 base, with 15 bases left between them. The clonotype comes from a human donor in a cohort sampled during active COVID-19. The sample was peripheral blood. The chain combines TRBV7-8 with TRBJ2-7, with D possibly matching TRBD1 (5 bases). In DNA form, the CDR3 reads TGTGCCAGCAGCCTCAATCGCAGGGCTTCCTACGAGCAGTACTTC. Amino acid sequence: CASSLNRRASYEQYF.